This T cell receptor beta chain was recovered during a study of OX40 agonist ivuxolimab in advanced cancers. As for the study in general: Ivuxolimab, which patients received intravenously every 2 weeks, was dosed at 0.01 to 10 mg/kg. Of the patients, three showed partial responses, one with hepatocellular carcinoma and two with cutaneous melanoma.

This clone was seen a handful of times. The antigen is unknown. This CDR3 spans 14 amino acids. Trimming removed 9 bases from V and 7 bases from J, with 16 bases in between. Germline assignment: CDR1 MDHEN and CDR2 SYDVKM. Assay used: immunoSEQ multiplex PCR; TCRdb lists only in-frame clones, some missing. The sample comprises more than 65,000 clones, about 88% of which are singletons, and 0.6% to 0.9% rests with the top ten. Study observations and caveats: Relative to CD4+ cells, CD8+ T cells on average had more expanded clones. People who partly responded at 0.1-3.0 mg/kg had some of the least clonal expansion seen.

The receptor's source is an adult with an advanced solid tumor such as melanoma, head and neck, liver or kidney cancer. The sample here was CD4+ or CD8+ T cells sorted from blood, taken in a trial of the OX40 agonist ivuxolimab. The chain employs TRBV28 and TRBJ1-6; the D is unclear. This CDR3 is CASRAGIYNSPLHF. The CDR3, as DNA: TGTGCCAGTCGGGCCGGGATCTACAATTCACCCCTCCACTTT.